Below, one T cell receptor beta chain is given with its context. Its antigen is not known. The sample comes from a study of cytomegalovirus exposure and HLA in healthy donors. The length of the CDR3 is 16 residues. Germline loops: CDR1 MNHEY, CDR2 SVGAGI. V shed 0 bases, J shed 3 bases, and the junction held 5 bases outside the gene matches. Study findings and constraints: The study put 150 to 200 TCR beta chains on its list as cytomegalovirus-associated. One later analysis reportedly identified an Asian-associated ancestry cluster that showed fewer N-insertions than the approximately 700-donor mean.

Both 60 Vbeta primers and 13 Jbeta primers went into the PCR. Original processing notes: Unique TCR beta chains numbered roughly 83 million in a later analysis, with roughly 10 million shared. Assay used: immunoSEQ multiplex PCR; TCRdb lists only in-frame clones, some missing. V, J and clone size are taken as reported in that table, and D and trimming were inferred from the DNA itself. The sample lists some 130,000 clones, roughly 83% seen once, with 1.5% to 1.9% in the top ten. The sequenced sample was PBMCs. This TCR was recovered from a man aged 35 to 55 in good health and CMV-seronegative. V and J are TRBV6-5 and TRBJ2-5, with TRBD2 identical over 9 bases. The CDR3 loop reads CASSYSPSGIKETQYF. CDR3 DNA: TGTGCCAGCAGTTACTCGCCTAGCGGGATCAAAGAGACCCAGTACTTC.